The 23 T cell receptor beta chains in this list originate from one sample, sequenced in a study of CD4 T cells in relation to SARS-CoV-2 and coronaviruses. The assay was immunoSEQ multiplex PCR, and TCRdb's table has in-frame clones only and misses some. The data show about 59,000 clones, about nine tenths seen once. Unexposed donor CD4+ T cells date from 2011-2018, before the COVID-19 pandemic. Sequencing was done on a sample of memory CD4+ T cells from PBMCs. These receptors all come from a human donor in good health.

This clone occurred a few times. The J gene is TRBJ1-2, the V gene TRBV7-9; 10 bases match TRBD1. V was clipped by 1 base and J by 8 bases; unmatched bases: 7. This CDR3 is built from 15 residues. Germline CDR1 is SEHNR and CDR2 is FQNEAQ (reference sequence). The CDR3 sequence is CASSLERQGALGYTF. In DNA, the CDR3 is TGTGCCAGCAGCTTAGAAAGACAGGGGGCGCTGGGCTACACCTTC.

The rearrangement uses TRBV29-1 and TRBJ2-3; D is unresolved. Germline V gene sequence: CDR1 SQVTM, CDR2 ANQGSEA. Trimming removed 4 bases at V and 2 bases at J, with 10 bases between. CDR3 length equals 13 residues. CDR3 bases: TGCAGCGTTGCAGAGGCGTCCACAGATACGCAGTATTTT. Encoded protein: CSVAEASTDTQYF.

The chain links TRBV5-1 to TRBJ2-2; D perhaps matches TRBD2 (6 bases). The CDR3 covers 18 residues. CDR1 is SGHRS and CDR2 is YFSETQ in the germline V gene. Trimming took off 0 bases at V and 1 base at J, with 16 bases between the two ends. The CDR3 reads CASSLGGETNLNTGELFF. The CDR3 nucleotides are TGCGCCAGCAGCTTGGGGGGGGAAACTAACCTGAACACCGGGGAGCTGTTTTTT.

The CDR3 nucleotides read TGTGCCAGCACGCGGGGGGGGGCGCGGGATGAGCAGTTCTTC. This sequence encodes CASTRGGARDEQFF. V and J are TRBV19 and TRBJ2-1; 9 nucleotides match TRBD2. CDR3 length: 14 residues. The germline CDR1 and CDR2 sequences are LNHDA and SQIVND (reference sequence). The V and J ends lost 9 bases and 8 bases, in that order; junction bases with no gene match: 11.

This chain uses TRBV7-3 with TRBJ1-6, with D unresolved. V was shortened by 5 bases and J by 4 bases, with 12 bases between the two germline ends. The CDR3 is made up of 15 amino acids. Germline CDR1 reads SGHTA; CDR2 reads FQGTGA. The CDR3 loop reads CASSPSRLYNSPLHF. The CDR3 coding sequence is TGTGCCAGCAGCCCGTCGCGGCTTTATAATTCACCCCTCCACTTT.

V and J are TRBV2 and TRBJ2-5; D is unresolved. Germline values: CDR1 SNHLY, CDR2 FYNNEI. The V and J ends lost 6 bases and 7 bases respectively, with 21 bases between them. This CDR3 has 15 amino acids. CDR3 bases: TGTGCCAGCAGCCAGAAGTCGGTTCTGGTGGGGACCCAGTACTTC. It yields the protein CASSQKSVLVGTQYF.

The V gene is TRBV24-1, the J gene TRBJ2-3; D ambiguous. This CDR3 contains 13 residues. The ends were cut back, 0 bases at V and 3 bases at J, with 3 bases in the middle. Germline CDR1 is KGHDR and CDR2 is SFDVKD. CDR3 residues: CATSDLRTDTQYF. Written as DNA, the CDR3 is TGTGCCACCAGTGATTTGCGGACAGATACGCAGTATTTT.

The chain links TRBV3-1 (or the pseudogene TRBV3-2) to TRBJ1-5; D not resolved. The V gene's germline CDR1 is LGHDT and CDR2 YNNKEL (reference sequence). V lost 0 bases, J lost 2 bases, and 11 bases lay in between. The CDR3 is 16 amino acids. Here the CDR3 DNA reads TGTGCCAGCAGCCAAGAAGGCGGCATTGGCAATCAGCCCCAGCATTTT. This codes for CASSQEGGIGNQPQHF.

The V and J genes are TRBV3-1 (or the pseudogene TRBV3-2) and TRBJ1-1; D is unresolved. Germline CDR1 is LGHDT and CDR2 is YNNKEL (reference sequence). Trimming left V 1 base short and J 1 base short, with 7 bases between. The CDR3 is 14 residues long. The CDR3 loop is CASSQVGGNTEAFF. For the CDR3, the DNA is TGTGCCAGCAGCCAAGTGGGAGGGAACACTGAAGCTTTCTTT.

The rearrangement joins TRBV7-9 to TRBJ1-2; 8 nucleotides match TRBD1. Losses at the gene ends were 6 bases for V and 2 bases for J; bases not matched to a gene: 8. The CDR3 covers 15 residues. Germline values: CDR1 SEHNR, CDR2 FQNEAQ (reference sequence). The CDR3 nucleotides read TGTGCCAGCAGTACCCGCGGGACAGGCAACTATGGCTACACCTTC. Its translation is CASSTRGTGNYGYTF.

The CDR3 protein is CASSEKGRGTQYF. The DNA of the CDR3 is TGTGCCAGCAGTGAGAAAGGACGGGGTACGCAGTATTTT. The gene calls are TRBV6-1 and TRBJ2-3; a possible D gene is TRBD2 (5 bases). The V end was cut by 3 bases, the J end by 8 bases, with 12 bases between. Germline CDR1 is MNHNS and CDR2 is SASEGT. There are 13 residues in the CDR3.

This clone was observed a handful of times. The chain couples TRBV11-3 to TRBJ2-2; 10 nucleotides line up with TRBD1. CDR1 is SGHNT, CDR2 YENEEA, per germline. This CDR3 region has 16 residues. With V trimmed by 5 bases and J by 6 bases, 9 bases remained unmatched. The CDR3 is CASSEAGTGVSGELFF. Here the CDR3 DNA reads TGTGCCAGCAGCGAAGCAGGGACAGGGGTTTCCGGGGAGCTGTTTTTT.

The chain combines TRBV2 with TRBJ1-2, with a tentative D call TRBD1 (5 bases). CDR3 length: 14 residues. Deletions cut 6 bases from V and 4 bases from J, with 15 bases between. CDR1 and CDR2 (germline): SNHLY, FYNNEI. DNA of the CDR3: TGTGCCAGCAGGACTGAGGCAGGGCGCTATGGCTACACCTTC. Protein sequence: CASRTEAGRYGYTF. Full variable domain (rest looked up from reference TRBV2 and TRBJ1-2): EPEVTQTPSHQVTQMGQEVILRCVPISNHLYFYWYRQILGQKVEFLVSFYNNEISEKSEIFDDQFSVERPDGSNFTLKIRSTKLEDSAMYFCASRTEAGRYGYTFGSGTRLTVV.

With regard to this clone: Other DNA sequences in the same sample also yield this CDR3. This chain uses TRBV2 with TRBJ1-5, with 9 bases lining up with TRBD1. Germline V gene data show CDR1 as SNHLY and CDR2 as FYNNEI. The junction had 3 bases not matched to a gene; V was cut back by 6 bases and J by 6 bases. This CDR3 is 13 amino acids long. CDR3 nucleotides: TGTGCCAGCAGGGGACAGGGAGGTCAGCCCCAGCATTTT. Its protein is CASRGQGGQPQHF.

This rearrangement joins TRBV28 to TRBJ2-2; D tentatively reads TRBD1 or TRBD2 (5 bases each). The germline gives CDR1 MDHEN, CDR2 SYDVKM. V was shortened by 2 bases and J by 6 bases, with 25 bases between the two germline ends. The CDR3 runs to 19 residues. The CDR3 spells CASSLSGPGPRSQAGELFF. The CDR3 nucleotides read TGTGCCAGCAGTTTAAGTGGTCCGGGGCCCCGATCACAGGCCGGGGAGCTGTTTTTT.

This chain connects TRBV2 to TRBJ2-5; D might be TRBD2 (6 bases). V was trimmed by 6 bases and J by 1 base, leaving 18 bases between them. The CDR3 is 16 residues long. CDR1 is SNHLY, CDR2 FYNNEI, per germline. In DNA, the CDR3 is TGTGCCAGCAGGGACCTTGGGACTCCGTTCCAAGAGACCCAGTACTTC. Translation gives CASRDLGTPFQETQYF.

This clone was recorded only once. The chain has TRBV6-1 and TRBJ2-5; tentative D call: TRBD2 (6 bases). Per germline, CDR1 MNHNS and CDR2 SASEGT. V shed 3 bases and J shed 5 bases, with 16 bases lying between them. This CDR3 comprises 15 residues. The CDR3 loop is CASSDMGRSRETQYF. The CDR3 DNA sequence: TGTGCCAGCAGTGATATGGGGAGGAGTAGGGAGACCCAGTACTTC.

The rearrangement links TRBV5-1 to TRBJ2-7; D not certain. The germline gives CDR1 SGHRS, CDR2 YFSETQ. The CDR3 covers 14 residues. V was clipped by 4 bases and J by 2 bases, with 13 bases between them. Here the CDR3 reads CASSLVVLPYEQYF. The CDR3 DNA reads TGCGCCAGCAGCCTAGTAGTACTCCCCTACGAGCAGTACTTC.

The genes are TRBV9 and TRBJ1-1; D is perhaps TRBD1 (5 bases). From germline, CDR1 is SGDLS and CDR2 YYNGEE. Trimming left V 1 base short and J 4 bases short, with 8 bases between. This CDR3 comprises 13 residues. CDR3 sequence: CASSVLGGTEAFF. The CDR3 nucleotides are TGTGCCAGCAGCGTACTTGGGGGCACTGAAGCTTTCTTT.

The chain uses TRBV18 and TRBJ1-6; unclear D gene. CDR3 size: 15 residues. Per germline, CDR1 KGHSH and CDR2 LQKENI. The V and J ends lost 0 bases and 9 bases respectively, with 12 bases between them. Written as DNA, the CDR3 is TGTGCCAGCTCACCACCAGCAGGCCTGGGTTCACCCCTCCACTTT. Its protein product is CASSPPAGLGSPLHF.

This clone came up once. The chain uses TRBV5-1 and TRBJ2-5; 11 bases are shared with TRBD1. The CDR3 is 14 amino acids. The germline CDR1 and CDR2 sequences are SGHRS and YFSETQ. V was clipped by 4 bases and J by 5 bases; unmatched bases: 4. The CDR3 spells CASSRTGGRETQYF. The CDR3 nucleotides are TGCGCCAGCAGCCGGACAGGGGGCAGGGAGACCCAGTACTTC.

This rearrangement joins TRBV5-1 to TRBJ2-2; D might be TRBD1 (5 bases). CDR1 and CDR2 (germline): SGHRS, YFSETQ. The CDR3 is made up of 15 amino acids. V was clipped by 0 bases and J by 6 bases, with 12 bases between them. The CDR3 DNA reads as TGCGCCAGCAGCTTGGAGGGGTACAACCCCGGGGAGCTGTTTTTT. Translating it yields CASSLEGYNPGELFF.

DNA of the CDR3: TGTGCCAGTAGTATAACTCAAGCGGGAGGTTCCTACGAGCAGTACTTC. Translation gives CASSITQAGGSYEQYF. The V call is TRBV19, the J call TRBJ2-7, with 9 bases lining up with TRBD2. The trim removed 2 bases at V and 1 base at J, leaving 6 bases unmatched. The germline V gene encodes CDR1 LNHDA and CDR2 SQIVND (reference sequence). CDR3 size: 16 residues. Full variable domain (outside the CDR3, taken from reference TRBV19 and TRBJ2-7): DGGITQSPKYLFRKEGQNVTLSCEQNLNHDAMYWYRQDPGQGLRLIYYSQIVNDFQKGDIAEGYSVSREKKESFPLTVTSAQKNPTAFYLCASSITQAGGSYEQYFGPGTRLTVT.